The rows below give T cell receptor beta chains drawn from one sample of a study of vaccination effects on CD4 cells after COVID-19. Libraries were prepared by immunoSEQ multiplex PCR; TCRdb keeps only in-frame clonotypes and omits some of them. The data show roughly 41,000 clones, 66% seen once. Their antigens remain unidentified. The input for sequencing was CD4+ T cells from PBMCs cultured with HCoV-OC43 spike peptides, taken before COVID-19 vaccination. The source of these receptors is a human donor who received a COVID-19 vaccine. The CDR3 runs from the conserved cysteine through the conserved F or W. D genes are given only for firm matches. Some rows have no size entry. The others give once, few or many, or a class for an expanded clone.

TRBJ1-1,-,few,TRBV29-1,CSVHGQRWNTEAFF,TGCAGCGTCCATGGACAGCGGTGGAACACTGAAGCTTTCTTT
TRBJ2-1,TRBD2,-,TRBV30,CAWILAGGSYNEQFF,TGTGCCTGGATACTAGCGGGCGGGAGCTACAATGAGCAGTTCTTC
TRBJ1-1,-,-,TRBV6-5,CASSKRDSMNTEAFF,TGTGCCAGCAGTAAGAGGGACTCTATGAACACTGAAGCTTTCTTT
TRBJ1-1,-,-,TRBV9,CASSGRAGFEAFF,TGTGCCAGCAGTGGACGCGCCGGCTTTGAAGCTTTCTTT
TRBJ1-2,-,-,TRBV27,CASSSDTGFGANYGYTF,TGTGCCAGCAGTTCCGATACAGGGTTCGGAGCTAACTATGGCTACACCTTC
TRBJ1-2,-,-,TRBV18,CASSPDGRYGYTF,TGTGCCAGCTCACCAGACGGAAGATATGGCTACACCTTC
TRBJ2-6,-,-,TRBV10-3,CAISETGRWSGANVLTF,TGTGCCATCAGTGAGACCGGACGGTGGTCTGGGGCCAACGTCCTGACTTTC
TRBJ1-2,-,-,TRBV7-9,CASSLNQGGYTF,TGTGCCAGCAGCTTAAATCAGGGAGGCTACACCTTC
TRBJ2-4,-,-,TRBV6-5,CASTQAGAKNIQYF,TGTGCCAGCACCCAAGCAGGAGCCAAAAACATTCAGTACTTC
TRBJ2-5,-,-,TRBV5-4,CASSLQNTQETQYF,TGTGCCAGCAGCTTGCAGAATACGCAAGAGACCCAGTACTTC
TRBJ2-1,-,-,TRBV7-9,CASSRTLRANEQFF,TGTGCCAGCAGCAGAACCCTCCGAGCCAATGAGCAGTTCTTC
TRBJ2-7,TRBD1,-,TRBV23-1,CASSRPIWDRYYDEQYF,TGCGCCAGCAGCCGCCCAATATGGGACAGGTACTACGACGAGCAGTACTTC
TRBJ2-2,-,-,TRBV19,CASSIKVSGELFF,TGTGCCAGTAGTATAAAGGTATCGGGGGAGCTGTTTTTT
TRBJ2-7,-,-,TRBV7-6,CASSLGGSGSEQYF,TGTGCCAGCAGTTTAGGAGGGAGTGGGTCCGAGCAGTACTTC
TRBJ1-4,-,-,TRBV6-1,CASSGILPLGPTNEKLFF,TGTGCCAGCAGTGGGATTTTGCCGTTGGGACCGACTAATGAAAAACTGTTTTTT
TRBJ1-4,-,-,TRBV19,CASRPGGSNEKLFF,TGTGCCAGTAGACCGGGGGGGTCTAATGAAAAACTGTTTTTT
TRBJ2-3,TRBD1,-,TRBV27,CASSRTGRTTDTQYF,TGTGCCAGCAGTCGGACAGGAAGAACTACAGATACGCAGTATTTT
TRBJ2-3,-,-,TRBV20-1,CSAKSGDTQYF,TGCAGTGCTAAGTCGGGGGATACGCAGTATTTT
TRBJ2-7,TRBD2,-,TRBV4-1,CASSLGLAVSYEQYF,TGCGCCAGCAGCCTCGGACTAGCGGTTTCCTACGAGCAGTACTTC
TRBJ2-7,TRBD2,-,TRBV10-3,CAISEGSGENYEQYF,TGTGCCATCAGTGAGGGAAGCGGGGAAAACTACGAGCAGTACTTC
TRBJ1-2,-,-,TRBV29-1,CSVEDQVNYGYTF,TGCAGCGTTGAAGACCAGGTTAACTATGGCTACACCTTC
TRBJ1-2,TRBD1,-,TRBV7-6,CASSSILKGGADGYTF,TGTGCCAGCAGCTCCATATTAAAAGGGGGCGCAGATGGCTACACCTTC
TRBJ1-2,-,-,TRBV4-1,CASSHTDGYTF,TGCGCCAGCAGCCACACGGATGGCTACACCTTC
TRBJ1-2,-,-,TRBV4-1,CASSQGILDYGYTF,TGCGCCAGCAGCCAAGGCATCTTGGACTATGGCTACACCTTC
TRBJ2-3,-,-,TRBV19,CASSPTTNTQYF,TGTGCCAGTAGTCCCACTACGAATACGCAGTATTTT
TRBJ1-1,-,-,TRBV6-5,CASKTLNTEAFF,TGTGCCAGCAAGACACTGAACACTGAAGCTTTCTTT
TRBJ1-1,-,-,TRBV6-1,CASSEERRNTEAFF,TGTGCCAGCAGTGAAGAAAGGAGGAACACTGAAGCTTTCTTT